This T cell receptor (beta chain) was recovered during a study of T cell repertoires in cytomegalovirus infection. As for the study in general: CMV infection plus the matching HLA type was flagged by public TCR beta signatures. Broader study findings: Of the TCR beta families, the public ones yielded a cumulative frequency that identified carriers of CMV plus the relevant HLA. In two of eight donors, the top clonotype was HLA-C-restricted CMV-specific.

In its sample, this clonotype was seen a few times. No antigen is known for it. MiXCR was run by TCRdb on the reads, yielding one entry per CDR3 protein. The sample has fewer than 400,000 distinct CDR3 sequences; 15% to 20% are singletons. The sequence derives from a human donor in good health (CMV status not recorded). Some clones in this sample may be carry-over from other donors' samples. Sequencing was done on a sample of PBMCs.

CDR3 coding DNA: TGCGCCAGCAGCCAAGAAAAGACCCAGTACTTC. It translates to CASSQEKTQYF. This chain uses TRBV4-1 with TRBJ2-5; D is uncertain. Germline-derived CDR1 and CDR2 are MGHRA and YSYEKL. The CDR3 consists of 11 residues. V lost 0 bases, J lost 6 bases, and 2 bases lay in between.